These T cell receptor beta chains were read from a single sample in a study of cytomegalovirus exposure and HLA in healthy donors. The repertoire was sequenced with immunoSEQ multiplex PCR; TCRdb's copy has only in-frame clones and lacks some. The data contain some 100,000 clones, around 69% of them singletons. The sequenced sample was PBMCs. Receptors were obtained from a man in his forties or fifties in good health and CMV-seropositive. Each CDR3 is given with its conserved first and last residue. Fields, in order: V gene, CDR3 protein.

>TRBV25-1
CASSPGLSVYEQYF
>TRBV9
CASSLSKRTGFLNEQFF
>TRBV5-4
CATETLQGMEQYF
>TRBV7-2
CANSLPRQKNTEAFF
>TRBV2
CASSGTSGKQETQYF
>TRBV5-1
CASSLIAGTYEQYF
>TRBV19
CASSIDSSYEQYF
>TRBV28
CASSLISESTGELFF
>TRBV4-3
CASSQAGVDYGYTF
>TRBV20-1
CSASLRAGYTF
>TRBV28
CASSPLGVGANEKLFF
>TRBV20-1
CRAGWNTEAFF
>TRBV4-2
CASSHIIGTSGNSQYF
>TRBV27
CASSLSLHILGTGTYEQYF
>TRBV7-2
CASSSLGAGSSKNIQYF
>TRBV4-3
CASSPGTTDYEQFF
>TRBV5-1
CASSLSNLGNTGELFF
>TRBV9
CASSEGWGQGMADTQYF
>TRBV2
CASSIGLAGDEQYF
>TRBV7-9
CASSPVNGGYEQYF
>TRBV15
CATSRARNTDTQYF
>TRBV20-1
CSAGHYEAFF
>TRBV5-4
CASSSRTGGTGELFF
>TRBV29-1
CSVVQVNTEAFF
>TRBV11-3
CASSFDVGGRAFF
>TRBV18
CASSRIGTIPLDEQYF
>TRBV2
CASSESPGGRFDEQYF